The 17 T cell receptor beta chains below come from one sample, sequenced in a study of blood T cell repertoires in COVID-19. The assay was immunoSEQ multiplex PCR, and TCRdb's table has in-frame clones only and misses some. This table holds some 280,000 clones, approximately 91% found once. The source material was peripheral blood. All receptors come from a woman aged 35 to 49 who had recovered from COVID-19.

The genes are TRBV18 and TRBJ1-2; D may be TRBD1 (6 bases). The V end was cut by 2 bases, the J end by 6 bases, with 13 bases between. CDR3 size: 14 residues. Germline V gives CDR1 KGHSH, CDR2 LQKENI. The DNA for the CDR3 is TGTGCCAGCTCACCAACCCACAGGGAAGATGGCTACACCTTC. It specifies CASSPTHREDGYTF.

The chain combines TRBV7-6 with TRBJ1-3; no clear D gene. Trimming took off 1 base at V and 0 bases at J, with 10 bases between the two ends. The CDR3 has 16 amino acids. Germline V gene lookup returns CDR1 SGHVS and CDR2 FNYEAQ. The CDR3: CASSLETPGSGNTIYF. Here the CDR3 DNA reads TGTGCCAGCAGCTTAGAGACACCTGGCTCTGGAAACACCATATATTTT.

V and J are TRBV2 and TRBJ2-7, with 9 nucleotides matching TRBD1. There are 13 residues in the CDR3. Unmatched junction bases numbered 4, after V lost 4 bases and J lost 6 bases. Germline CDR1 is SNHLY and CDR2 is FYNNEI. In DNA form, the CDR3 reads TGTGCCAGCAGTGCACAGGGGGCGGGCGAGCAGTACTTC. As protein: CASSAQGAGEQYF.

In DNA, the CDR3 is TGTGCCAGCAGCTCGGGACTAGCTCGCACAGATACGCAGTATTTT. Its translation: CASSSGLARTDTQYF. The chain combines TRBV7-6 with TRBJ2-3, with 9 nucleotides matching TRBD2. The ends lost 4 bases at V and 1 base at J; junction bases unmatched: 3. CDR3 length equals 15 residues. CDR1 is SGHVS, CDR2 FNYEAQ, per germline.

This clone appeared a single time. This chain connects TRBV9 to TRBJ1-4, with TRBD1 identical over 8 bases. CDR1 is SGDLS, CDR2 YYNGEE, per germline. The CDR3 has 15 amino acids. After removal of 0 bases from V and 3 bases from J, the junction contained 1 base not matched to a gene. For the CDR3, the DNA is TGTGCCAGCAGCGTAGGGACAGGGTCTAATGAAAAACTGTTTTTT. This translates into CASSVGTGSNEKLFF.

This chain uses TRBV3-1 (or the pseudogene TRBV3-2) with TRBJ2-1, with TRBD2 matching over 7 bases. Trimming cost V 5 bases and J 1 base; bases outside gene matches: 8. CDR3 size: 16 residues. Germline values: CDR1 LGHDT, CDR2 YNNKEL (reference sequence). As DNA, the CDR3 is TGTGCCAGCAGCGGTCGCCTTAGCGGGTCCTACAATGAGCAGTTCTTC. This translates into CASSGRLSGSYNEQFF.

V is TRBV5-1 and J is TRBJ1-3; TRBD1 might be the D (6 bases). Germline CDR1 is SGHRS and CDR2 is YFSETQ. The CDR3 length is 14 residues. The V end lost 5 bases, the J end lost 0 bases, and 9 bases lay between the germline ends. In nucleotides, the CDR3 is TGCGCCAGCAGGGACAGCTCCTCTGGAAACACCATATATTTT. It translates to CASRDSSSGNTIYF.

The chain's CDR3 is CASSRSRGGDEQYF. The CDR3 nucleotides read TGTGCCAGCAGCCGGTCGCGGGGCGGGGACGAGCAGTACTTC. This sequence joins TRBV11-2 and TRBJ2-7; maybe TRBD2 (6 bases). Trimming left V 5 bases short and J 5 bases short, with 16 bases between. The CDR3 loop spans 14 amino acids. The germline V gene encodes CDR1 SGHAT and CDR2 FQNNGV.

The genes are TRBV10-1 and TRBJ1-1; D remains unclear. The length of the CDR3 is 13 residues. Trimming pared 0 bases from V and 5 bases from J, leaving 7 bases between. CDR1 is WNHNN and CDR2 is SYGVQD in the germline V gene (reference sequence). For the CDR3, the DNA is TGCGCCAGCAGTGAGTCCATTCAGACTGAAGCTTTCTTT. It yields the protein CASSESIQTEAFF.

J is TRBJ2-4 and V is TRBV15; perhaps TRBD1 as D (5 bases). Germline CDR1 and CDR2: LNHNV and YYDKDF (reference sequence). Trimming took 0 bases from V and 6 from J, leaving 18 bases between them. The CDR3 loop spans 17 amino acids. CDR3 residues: CATSRDGPTSDRNIQYF. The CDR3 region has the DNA TGTGCCACCAGCAGAGATGGGCCTACAAGCGACAGAAACATTCAGTACTTC.

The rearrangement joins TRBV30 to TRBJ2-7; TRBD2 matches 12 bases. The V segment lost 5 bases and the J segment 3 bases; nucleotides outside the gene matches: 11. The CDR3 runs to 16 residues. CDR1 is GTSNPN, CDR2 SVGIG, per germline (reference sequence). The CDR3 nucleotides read TGTGCCTGGCCCCCAGGACTAGCGGGACTGCTCTACGAGCAGTACTTC. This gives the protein CAWPPGLAGLLYEQYF.

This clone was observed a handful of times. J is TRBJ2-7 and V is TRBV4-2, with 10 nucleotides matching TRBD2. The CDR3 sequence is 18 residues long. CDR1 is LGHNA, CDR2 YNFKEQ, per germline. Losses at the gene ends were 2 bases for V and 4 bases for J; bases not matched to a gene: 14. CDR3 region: CASSQRPTSRTSGYEQYF. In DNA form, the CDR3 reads TGTGCCAGCAGCCAACGTCCAACAAGTAGGACTAGCGGATACGAGCAGTACTTC.

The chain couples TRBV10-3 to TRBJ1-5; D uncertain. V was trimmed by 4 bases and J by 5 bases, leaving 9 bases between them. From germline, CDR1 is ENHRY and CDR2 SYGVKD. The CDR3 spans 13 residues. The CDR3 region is CAISGESDQPQHF. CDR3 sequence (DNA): TGTGCCATCAGTGGAGAGTCCGATCAGCCCCAGCATTTT.

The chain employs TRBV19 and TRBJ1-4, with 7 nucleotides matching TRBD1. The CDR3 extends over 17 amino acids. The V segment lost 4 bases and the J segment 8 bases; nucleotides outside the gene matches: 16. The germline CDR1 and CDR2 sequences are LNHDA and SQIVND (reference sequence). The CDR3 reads CASSRPGQRKGGEKLFF. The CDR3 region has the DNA TGTGCCAGTAGTAGGCCGGGACAGCGGAAAGGGGGAGAAAAACTGTTTTTT.

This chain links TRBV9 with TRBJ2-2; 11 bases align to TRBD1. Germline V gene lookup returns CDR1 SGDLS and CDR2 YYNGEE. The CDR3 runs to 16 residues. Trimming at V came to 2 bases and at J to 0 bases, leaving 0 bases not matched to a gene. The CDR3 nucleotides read TGTGCCAGCAGCGTGGACAGGGGGCCGAACACCGGGGAGCTGTTTTTT. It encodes CASSVDRGPNTGELFF. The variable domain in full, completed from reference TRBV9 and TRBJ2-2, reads DSGVTQTPKHLITATGQRVTLRCSPRSGDLSVYWYQQSLDQGLQFLIQYYNGEERAKGNILERFSAQQFPDLHSELNLSSLELGDSALYFCASSVDRGPNTGELFFGEGSRLTVL.

CDR3 nucleotide sequence: TGCGCCAACACACAGGGAAACACCATATATTTT. This encodes CANTQGNTIYF. The genes are TRBV10-1 and TRBJ1-3; D is unclear. The germline V gene has CDR1 WNHNN and CDR2 SYGVQD (reference sequence). The CDR3 has 11 residues. Trimming left V 10 bases short and J 4 bases short, with 8 bases between.

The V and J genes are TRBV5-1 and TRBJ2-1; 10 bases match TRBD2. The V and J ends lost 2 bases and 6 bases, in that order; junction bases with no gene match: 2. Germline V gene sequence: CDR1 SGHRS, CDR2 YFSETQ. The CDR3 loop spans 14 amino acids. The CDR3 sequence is CASSLAGGPNEQFF. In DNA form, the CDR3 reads TGCGCCAGCAGCTTAGCGGGAGGGCCCAATGAGCAGTTCTTC.